This T cell receptor (beta chain) was sequenced in a study of radiation and T cells in renal cell carcinoma. Study information: Nephrectomy followed 15 Gy stereotactic body radiation by 4 weeks.

Study-wide points: In blood, top tumor clones expanded by 2 weeks, shrinking by 4.

CDR1 LNHNV and CDR2 YYDKDF come from the germline V gene (reference sequence). There are 15 residues in the CDR3. Trimming stripped 0 bases from V and 7 bases from J, with 12 bases between. As for this clone: Its target is unknown.

The assay was immunoSEQ multiplex PCR, and TCRdb's table has in-frame clones only and misses some. The data contain about 140,000 clones, 70% to 90% of them singletons. Time point defined: baseline pretreatment blood. This sample's treatment: 15 Gy SBRT to primary tumor, nephrectomy 4 weeks later. Radiation-treated patients gave blood at baseline, week 2 and week 4. The chain uses TRBV15 and TRBJ2-2; D not certain. The material was blood, obtained from a patient whose treatment included radiotherapy and nephrectomy. This sequence originates from a woman aged 50 to 60 with renal cell carcinoma. The CDR3 is CATSRDISRDGELFF. DNA for the CDR3: TGTGCCACCAGCAGAGATATAAGTAGGGACGGGGAGCTGTTTTTT. Together with reference TRBV15 and TRBJ2-2, the CDR3 gives the full variable domain: DAMVIQNPRYQVTQFGKPVTLSCSQTLNHNVMYWYQQKSSQAPKLLFHYYDKDFNNEADTPDNFQSRRPNTSFCFLDIRSPGLGDTAMYLCATSRDISRDGELFFGEGSRLTVL.